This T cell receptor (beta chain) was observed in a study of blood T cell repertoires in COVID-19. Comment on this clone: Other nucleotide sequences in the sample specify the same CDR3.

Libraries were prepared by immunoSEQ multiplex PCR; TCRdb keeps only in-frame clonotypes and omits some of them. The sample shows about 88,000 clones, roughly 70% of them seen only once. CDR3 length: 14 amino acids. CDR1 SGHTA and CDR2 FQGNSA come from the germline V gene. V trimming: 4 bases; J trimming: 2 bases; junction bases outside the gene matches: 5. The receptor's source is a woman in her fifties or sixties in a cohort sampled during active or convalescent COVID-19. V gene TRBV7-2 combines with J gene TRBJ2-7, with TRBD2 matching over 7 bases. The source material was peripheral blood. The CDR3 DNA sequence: TGTGCCAGCAGCTACTCAGCGGGGACCTACGAGCAGTACTTC. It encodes CASSYSAGTYEQYF.